This TCR beta chain derives from a study of T cells expressing NK-cell markers. Turning to the study itself: Each TCR beta repertoire originated in sorted T cells that were CD3+CD56+NKG2C+, CD3+CD56+NKG2C- or CD3+CD56-NKG2C+. The eight sequenced donors comprised seven who were HCMV-seropositive and one who was seronegative.

As for this clonotype: Its antigen is currently unknown.

General study findings and limits: These clonotypes also led the CD3+CD56-NKG2C+ fraction in a few donors.

CDR1 and CDR2 (germline): MRHNA, SNTAGT. The CDR3 extends over 14 amino acids. Scientists made TCR beta cDNA using 5'RACE template switching with UMIs. Following a re-call of the 5' RACE reads, TCRdb has one entry per CDR3 protein and lacks DNA. The table counts some 110,000 distinct CDR3 sequences; 15% to 20% lies in the top ten. The sequence was obtained from a woman between 18 and 75 years old in good health. The sequenced sample was blood T cells: a sorted CD56 or NKG2C T cell subset, CD4+ or CD8+ T cells, or bulk PBMC T cells (not recorded which). This chain uses TRBV6-4 with TRBJ2-3; TCRdb's D gene call, TRBD2, goes unchecked for lack of DNA. The chain's CDR3 is CASSPGLPTDTQYF.